The 23 T cell receptor beta chains below all came from one sample that was sequenced in a study of technical replicates of blood from a few donors. Measured with immunoSEQ multiplex PCR; TCRdb has only the in-frame clones, and not every one. The table includes approximately 93,000 clones, 94% detected once. Material: T cells isolated from PBMCs. The receptors were gathered from a human donor in good health.

The V call is TRBV29-1, the J call TRBJ2-5; D not resolved. CDR1 and CDR2 (germline): SQVTM, ANQGSEA. Trimming shortened V by 4 bases and J by 5 bases, and 5 bases separated the two germline ends. The CDR3 covers 10 residues. CDR3 nucleotides: TGCAGCGTTGTTCGGGAGACCCAGTACTTC. The encoded protein is CSVVRETQYF.

The chain joins TRBV7-9 to TRBJ1-2, with 7 bases identical to TRBD1. This CDR3 comprises 13 residues. J lost 6 bases, V lost 6 bases, and 7 bases had no gene match. The germline gives CDR1 SEHNR, CDR2 FQNEAQ (reference sequence). The CDR3 nucleotides are TGTGCCAGCAGAGACAGGGTTGTTCATGGCTACACCTTC. Amino acid sequence: CASRDRVVHGYTF. Variable domain in full (rest from reference TRBV7-9 and TRBJ1-2): DTGVSQNPRHKITKRGQNVTFRCDPISEHNRLYWYRQTLGQGPEFLTYFQNEAQLEKSRLLSDRFSAERPKGSFSTLEIQRTEQGDSAMYLCASRDRVVHGYTFGSGTRLTVV.

The chain couples TRBV27 to TRBJ2-1, with 16 bases aligning to TRBD2. The CDR3 extends over 18 amino acids. The ends lost 7 bases at V and 2 bases at J; junction bases unmatched: 8. In germline, CDR1 is MNHEY, CDR2 SMNVEV (reference sequence). The CDR3 nucleotides read TGTGCCAGCACCCCGGGACTAGCGGGGGGGAAACCCTACAATGAGCAGTTCTTC. Amino acids: CASTPGLAGGKPYNEQFF.

V gene TRBV18 combines with J gene TRBJ2-7; unclear D gene. The CDR3 totals 14 residues. V lost 3 bases and J lost 2, with 11 bases in between. CDR1 is KGHSH, CDR2 LQKENI, per germline. The CDR3 DNA follows: TGTGCCAGCTCACCTCCACAGCTGCCCTACGAGCAGTACTTC. Amino acid sequence: CASSPPQLPYEQYF.

The rearrangement joins TRBV9 to TRBJ2-3; maybe TRBD2 (6 bases). CDR1 is SGDLS, CDR2 YYNGEE, per germline. There are 17 residues in the CDR3. Trimming took 3 bases from V and 5 from J, leaving 22 bases between them. CDR3 protein: CASSGRGTPKVGDTQYF. The CDR3 nucleotides are TGTGCCAGCAGCGGCCGGGGGACTCCTAAAGTAGGAGATACGCAGTATTTT.

This rearrangement joins TRBV27 to TRBJ2-7, with 7 bases matching TRBD1. The germline gives CDR1 MNHEY, CDR2 SMNVEV (reference sequence). The CDR3 has 14 amino acids. The J segment lost 3 bases and the V segment lost 2 bases, leaving 4 bases of the junction unmatched. The CDR3 DNA follows: TGTGCCAGCAGTTTACACAGGGGTATCTACGAGCAGTACTTC. Protein: CASSLHRGIYEQYF.

V usage is TRBV7-9 and J usage is TRBJ2-3; 7 positions match TRBD1. Germline CDR1 is SEHNR and CDR2 is FQNEAQ (reference sequence). The CDR3 has 15 residues. The J segment lost 3 bases and the V segment lost 4 bases, leaving 7 bases of the junction unmatched. The CDR3 is CASSSDRVGTDTQYF. For the CDR3, the DNA is TGTGCCAGCAGCTCCGACAGGGTCGGGACAGATACGCAGTATTTT.

The rearrangement joins TRBV9 to TRBJ1-1; D perhaps matches TRBD1 (5 bases). CDR1 and CDR2 (germline): SGDLS, YYNGEE. This CDR3 contains 13 residues. The V gene lost 3 bases and the J gene lost 7 bases, with 13 bases spanning the gap. The CDR3 DNA sequence: TGTGCCAGCAGCGCAAGGGGTGTCGGTGAAGCTTTCTTT. Protein sequence: CASSARGVGEAFF.

J is TRBJ2-1 and V is TRBV5-1; 8 nucleotides agree with TRBD2. V lost 1 base, J lost 8 bases, and 8 bases stayed unmatched. CDR1 is SGHRS, CDR2 YFSETQ, per germline. This CDR3 is built from 15 residues. Written as DNA, the CDR3 is TGCGCCAGCAGCTTGACTCGGGAGGGCCTCGATGAGCAGTTCTTC. Its translation is CASSLTREGLDEQFF. The complete variable domain, with remaining parts taken from reference TRBV5-1 and TRBJ2-1, reads KAGVTQTPRYLIKTRGQQVTLSCSPISGHRSVSWYQQTPGQGLQFLFEYFSETQRNKGNFPGRFSGRQFSNSRSEMNVSTLELGDSALYLCASSLTREGLDEQFFGPGTRLTVL.

The rearrangement links TRBV5-4 to TRBJ2-5, with 11 positions matching TRBD1. CDR1 is SGHNT and CDR2 is YYREEE in the germline V gene (reference sequence). CDR3 size: 16 residues. The J segment lost 2 bases and the V segment lost 3 bases, leaving 6 bases of the junction unmatched. The CDR3 loop is CASSSQRDRGQETQYF. CDR3 in DNA: TGTGCCAGCAGCTCCCAGCGGGACAGGGGGCAAGAGACCCAGTACTTC.

The rearrangement links TRBV19 to TRBJ2-1; possibly TRBD2 for D (6 bases). CDR1 LNHDA and CDR2 SQIVND come from the germline V gene (reference sequence). The CDR3 spans 14 residues. V was pared by 4 bases and J by 4 bases, with 11 bases between. CDR3 sequence reads: CASSNGRTYNEQFF. The CDR3 DNA reads as TGTGCCAGTAGTAACGGGAGAACTTACAATGAGCAGTTCTTC. Full variable domain (remainder filled in from reference TRBV19 and TRBJ2-1): DGGITQSPKYLFRKEGQNVTLSCEQNLNHDAMYWYRQDPGQGLRLIYYSQIVNDFQKGDIAEGYSVSREKKESFPLTVTSAQKNPTAFYLCASSNGRTYNEQFFGPGTRLTVL.

CDR3: CASSEPGINTEAFF. The CDR3 DNA reads TGTGCCAGCAGTGAACCAGGGATTAACACTGAAGCTTTCTTT. The V gene is TRBV6-1, the J gene TRBJ1-1; D is perhaps TRBD1 (5 bases). Germline CDR1 reads MNHNS; CDR2 reads SASEGT. The CDR3 has 14 residues. The V end was cut by 2 bases, the J end by 2 bases, with 9 bases between.

This clone was recorded once. The J gene is TRBJ2-7, the V gene TRBV10-1; weak D call: TRBD2 (5 bases). Per germline, CDR1 WNHNN and CDR2 SYGVQD (reference sequence). CDR3 length equals 13 residues. V dropped 3 bases and J dropped 6 bases, with 12 bases sitting between them. The DNA of the CDR3 is TGCGCCAGCAGTGACAAGGCTGAGGGCGAGCAGTACTTC. It specifies CASSDKAEGEQYF.

V usage is TRBV7-3 and J usage is TRBJ2-5; TRBD2 agrees at 10 bases. V was pared by 4 bases and J by 4 bases, with 15 bases of the junction left unmatched. The germline CDR1 and CDR2 sequences are SGHTA and FQGTGA. The CDR3 is 18 amino acids. As DNA, the CDR3 is TGTGCCAGCAGCTCCCGGGGAGCAGCGGGGGGGCAGGGAGAGACCCAGTACTTC. Protein: CASSSRGAAGGQGETQYF.

The chain combines TRBV5-1 with TRBJ2-3; D might be TRBD2 (6 bases). The CDR3 consists of 15 residues. With 0 bases removed from V and 2 bases from J, the gap between germline ends came to 10 bases. The germline V gene encodes CDR1 SGHRS and CDR2 YFSETQ. CDR3 sequence (DNA): TGCGCCAGCAGCTTGGTAGGCGGGGACACAGATACGCAGTATTTT. This sequence encodes CASSLVGGDTDTQYF.

V is TRBV19 and J is TRBJ2-2, with a possible D match to TRBD1 (5 bases). V shed 5 bases and J shed 6 bases, with 19 bases lying between them. The length of the CDR3 is 16 residues. CDR1 is LNHDA, CDR2 SQIVND, per germline (reference sequence). The CDR3 loop reads CASSFGHAFPPGELFF. CDR3 coding DNA: TGTGCCAGTAGTTTCGGACATGCCTTTCCACCCGGGGAGCTGTTTTTT.

The rearrangement links TRBV15 to TRBJ2-1, with D perhaps TRBD1 (6 bases). V was shortened by 3 bases and J by 8 bases, with 20 bases between the two germline ends. The V gene's germline CDR1 is LNHNV and CDR2 YYDKDF (reference sequence). The CDR3 loop spans 16 amino acids. The CDR3 nucleotides are TGTGCCACCAGCAGTAGCAGGGGCTCCATCCTCGATGAGCAGTTCTTC. It encodes CATSSSRGSILDEQFF.

CDR3 in amino acids: CASIRSNEQFF. CDR3 DNA sequence: TGTGCCAGCATCCGCAGCAATGAGCAGTTCTTC. The V and J genes are TRBV7-9 and TRBJ2-1; D not resolved. This CDR3 is built from 11 residues. Trimming stripped 7 bases from V and 6 bases from J, with 7 bases between. Germline values: CDR1 SEHNR, CDR2 FQNEAQ (reference sequence).

The rearrangement joins TRBV10-3 to TRBJ2-2, with 12 bases that match TRBD2. V dropped 6 bases and J dropped 0; count of bases not matched to a gene: 5. The CDR3 totals 17 residues. Per the germline V gene, CDR1 is ENHRY and CDR2 is SYGVKD. The CDR3 bases are TGTGCCATCAGCGAGACTAGCGGGAGTTCGAACACCGGGGAGCTGTTTTTT. Amino acid sequence: CAISETSGSSNTGELFF.

This chain joins TRBV4-1 and TRBJ1-1, with TRBD1 matching 9 bases. V was clipped by 0 bases and J by 5 bases; unmatched bases: 7. CDR3 length equals 16 residues. CDR1 is MGHRA, CDR2 YSYEKL, per germline. Here the CDR3 reads CASSQEGQGLVTEAFF. The DNA for the CDR3 is TGCGCCAGCAGCCAAGAGGGACAGGGACTCGTGACTGAAGCTTTCTTT.

The V gene is TRBV28, the J gene TRBJ2-1; 9 nucleotides align to TRBD2. Germline values: CDR1 MDHEN, CDR2 SYDVKM. The CDR3 covers 13 residues. Trimming cost V 6 bases and J 12 bases; bases outside gene matches: 9. The CDR3 sequence: CASRLLVAGAQFF. For the CDR3, the DNA is TGTGCCAGCAGGCTACTCGTAGCGGGAGCGCAGTTCTTC.

V usage is TRBV30 and J usage is TRBJ1-2, with D unclear. V lost 0 bases and J lost 8, with 13 bases in between. Per germline, CDR1 GTSNPN and CDR2 SVGIG (reference sequence). The CDR3 spans 13 residues. The DNA of the CDR3 is TGTGCCTGGAGTGTTGCGGGCCCCTGGGGCTACACCTTC. It translates to CAWSVAGPWGYTF.

Points on this clone: One end of the junction does not line up with germline, which may come from a read error. The rearrangement uses TRBV6-1 and TRBJ2-1; 7 nucleotides agree with TRBD2. The CDR3 runs 14 residues. Per germline, CDR1 MNHNS and CDR2 SASEGT. In DNA, the CDR3 is TGTGCCAGCAGTGGAGGGAGGGGCTACCATGAGCAGTTCTTC. Its protein is CASSGGRGYHEQFF.